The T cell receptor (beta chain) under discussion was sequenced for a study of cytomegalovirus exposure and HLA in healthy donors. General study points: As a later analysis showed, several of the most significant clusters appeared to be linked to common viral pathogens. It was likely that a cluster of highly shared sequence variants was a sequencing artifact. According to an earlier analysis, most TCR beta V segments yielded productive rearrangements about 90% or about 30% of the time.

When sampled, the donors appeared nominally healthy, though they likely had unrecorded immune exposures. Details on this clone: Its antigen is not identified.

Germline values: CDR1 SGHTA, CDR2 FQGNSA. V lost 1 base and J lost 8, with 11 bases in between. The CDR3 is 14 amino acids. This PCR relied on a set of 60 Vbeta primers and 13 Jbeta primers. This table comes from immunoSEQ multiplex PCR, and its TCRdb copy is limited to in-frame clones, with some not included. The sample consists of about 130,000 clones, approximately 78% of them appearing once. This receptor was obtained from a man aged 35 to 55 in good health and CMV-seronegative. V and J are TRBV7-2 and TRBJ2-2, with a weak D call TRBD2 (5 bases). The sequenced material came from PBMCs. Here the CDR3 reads CASSLERVGGELFF. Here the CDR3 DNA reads TGTGCCAGCAGCTTAGAGAGGGTTGGGGGGGAGCTGTTTTTT.